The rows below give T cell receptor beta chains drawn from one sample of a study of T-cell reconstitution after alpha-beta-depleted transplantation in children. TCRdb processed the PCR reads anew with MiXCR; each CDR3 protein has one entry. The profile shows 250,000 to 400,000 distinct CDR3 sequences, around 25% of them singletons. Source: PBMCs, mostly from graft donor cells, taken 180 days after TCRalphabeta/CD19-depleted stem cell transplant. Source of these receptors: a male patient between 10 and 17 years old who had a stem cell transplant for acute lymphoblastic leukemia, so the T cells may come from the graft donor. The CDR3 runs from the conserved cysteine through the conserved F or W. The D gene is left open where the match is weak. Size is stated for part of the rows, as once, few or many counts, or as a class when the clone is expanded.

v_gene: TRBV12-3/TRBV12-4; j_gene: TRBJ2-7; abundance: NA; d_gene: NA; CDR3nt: TGTGCCAGCAGTTTTTCGACAAGGACCTACGAGCAGTACTTC; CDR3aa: CASSFSTRTYEQYF
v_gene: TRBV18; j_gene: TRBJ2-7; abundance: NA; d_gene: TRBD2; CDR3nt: TGTGCCAGCTCACACATCGACCGGACTAGCGGGTCCTACGAGCAGTACTTC; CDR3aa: CASSHIDRTSGSYEQYF
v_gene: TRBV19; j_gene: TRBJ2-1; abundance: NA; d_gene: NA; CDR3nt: TGTGCCAGTAGTATACAAACACAGATGTACAATGAGCAGTTCTTC; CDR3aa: CASSIQTQMYNEQFF
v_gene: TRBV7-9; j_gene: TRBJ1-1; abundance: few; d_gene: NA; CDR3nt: TGTGCCAGCAGCCCCTACAGGGCAGCTTTCTTT; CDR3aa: CASSPYRAAFF
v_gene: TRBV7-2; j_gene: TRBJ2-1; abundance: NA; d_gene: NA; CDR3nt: TGTGCCACCAAAAGGCGCGCGGGTGCCTACAATGAGCAGTTCTTC; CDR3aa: CATKRRAGAYNEQFF
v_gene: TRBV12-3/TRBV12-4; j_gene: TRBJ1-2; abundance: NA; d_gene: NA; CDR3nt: TGTGCCAGCAGTTTACGGGGGTACTTCTATGGCTACACCTTC; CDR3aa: CASSLRGYFYGYTF
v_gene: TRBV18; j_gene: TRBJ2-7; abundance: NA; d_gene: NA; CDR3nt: TGTGCCAGCTCACCAATGGGAGTAAGTAACTTCTACGAGCAGTACTTC; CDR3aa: CASSPMGVSNFYEQYF
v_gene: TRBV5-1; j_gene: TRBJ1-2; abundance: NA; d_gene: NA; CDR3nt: TGCGCCAGCAGGGACAGCTCTAACTATGGCTACACCTTC; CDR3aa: CASRDSSNYGYTF
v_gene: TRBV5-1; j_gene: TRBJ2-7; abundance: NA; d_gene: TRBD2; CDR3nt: TGCGCCAGCAGCTTGGGTCCTAGCGGGAGAAGCTCCTACGAGCAGTACTTC; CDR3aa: CASSLGPSGRSSYEQYF
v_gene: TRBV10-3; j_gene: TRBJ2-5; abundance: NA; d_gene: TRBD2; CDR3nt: TGTGCCATCAGTGTAGCGGGAACCCAGTACTTC; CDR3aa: CAISVAGTQYF
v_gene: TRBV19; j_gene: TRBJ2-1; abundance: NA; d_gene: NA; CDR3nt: TGTGCCAGTAGTATCTCAGGGGATGAGCAGTTCTTC; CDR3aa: CASSISGDEQFF
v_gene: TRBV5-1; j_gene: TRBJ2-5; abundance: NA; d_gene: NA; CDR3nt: TGCGCCAGCAGCTTGGCCTTAGTCGGGCTAAAGCATGGAGAGACCCAGTACTTC; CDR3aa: CASSLALVGLKHGETQYF
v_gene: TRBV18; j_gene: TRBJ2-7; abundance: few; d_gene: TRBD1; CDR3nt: TGTGCCAGCTCACCATATCCGGGACAGGGTCGTTCCGAGCAGTACTTC; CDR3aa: CASSPYPGQGRSEQYF
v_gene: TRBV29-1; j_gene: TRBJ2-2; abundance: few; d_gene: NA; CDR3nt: TGCAGCGTAGCTCTAACCGGGGAGCTGTTTTTT; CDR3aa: CSVALTGELFF
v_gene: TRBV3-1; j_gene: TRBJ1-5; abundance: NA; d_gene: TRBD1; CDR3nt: TGTGCCAGCAGCCACCACAGGGGGAGTCAGCCCCAGCATTTT; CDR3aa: CASSHHRGSQPQHF
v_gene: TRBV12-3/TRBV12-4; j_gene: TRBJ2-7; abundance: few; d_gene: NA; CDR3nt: TGTGCCAGCAGTTACACAGTGATCTCCTACGAGCAGTACTTC; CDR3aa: CASSYTVISYEQYF
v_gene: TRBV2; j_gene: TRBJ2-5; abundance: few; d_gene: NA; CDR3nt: TGTGCCAGCAGTGAATTGGGGCCCCAAGAGACCCAGTACTTC; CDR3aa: CASSELGPQETQYF
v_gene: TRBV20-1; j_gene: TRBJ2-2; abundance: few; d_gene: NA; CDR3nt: TGCAGTGCTAGAGACAATAAAGCGAACACCGGGGAGCTGTTTTTT; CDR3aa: CSARDNKANTGELFF
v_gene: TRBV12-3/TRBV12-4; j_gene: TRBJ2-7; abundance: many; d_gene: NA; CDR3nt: TGTGCCAGCAGTTTAACACCCTACGAGCAGTACTTC; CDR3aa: CASSLTPYEQYF
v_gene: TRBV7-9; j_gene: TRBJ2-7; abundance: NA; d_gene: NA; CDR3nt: TGTGCCAGCAGCTTGGGGGATCTTGCTACCTACGAGCAGTACTTC; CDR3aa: CASSLGDLATYEQYF
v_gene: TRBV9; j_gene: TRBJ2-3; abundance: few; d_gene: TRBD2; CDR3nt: TGTGCCAGCAGCGTAGCCGGGGGGAGCACAGATACGCAGTATTTT; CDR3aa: CASSVAGGSTDTQYF
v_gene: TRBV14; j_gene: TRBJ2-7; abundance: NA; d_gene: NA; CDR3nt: TGTGCCAGCAGCCAATACGGGAGCTACGAGCAGTACTTC; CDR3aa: CASSQYGSYEQYF
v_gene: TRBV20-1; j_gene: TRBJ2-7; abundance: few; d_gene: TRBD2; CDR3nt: TGCAGTGCTAGGGGGACAATTTCGGGACTAGCGGGTACCCCGGAGCAGTACTTC; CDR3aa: CSARGTISGLAGTPEQYF
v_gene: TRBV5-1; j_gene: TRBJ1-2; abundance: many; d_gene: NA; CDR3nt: TGCGCCAGCAGCTTGGGCAGGGCCATTAACTATGGCTACACCTTC; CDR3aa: CASSLGRAINYGYTF
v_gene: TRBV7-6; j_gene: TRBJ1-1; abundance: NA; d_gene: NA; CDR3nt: TGTGCCAGCAGCCCGGAGGGTGTTAGGAACACTGAAGCTTTCTTT; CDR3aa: CASSPEGVRNTEAFF
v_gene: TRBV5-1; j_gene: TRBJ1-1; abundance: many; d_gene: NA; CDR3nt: TGCGCCAGCAGCTTGAGGGCAGTCCCAGGCGACACTGAAGCTTTCTTT; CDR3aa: CASSLRAVPGDTEAFF
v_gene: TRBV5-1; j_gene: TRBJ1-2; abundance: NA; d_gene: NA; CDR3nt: TGCGCCAGCAGCTTGGTACCTCGACAGGAATCCTATGGCTACACCTTC; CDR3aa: CASSLVPRQESYGYTF
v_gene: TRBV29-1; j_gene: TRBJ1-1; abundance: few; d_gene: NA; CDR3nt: TGCAGCGTCGAAACGGGGGGGATGAACACTGAAGCTTTCTTT; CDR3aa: CSVETGGMNTEAFF
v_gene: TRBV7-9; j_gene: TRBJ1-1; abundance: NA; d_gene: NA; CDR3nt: TGTGCCAGCAGCTTAGCGACGGGGGCTGAAGCTTTCTTT; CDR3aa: CASSLATGAEAFF
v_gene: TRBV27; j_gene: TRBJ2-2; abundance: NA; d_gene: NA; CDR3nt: TGTGCCAGCAACTTTCGGGTCGGCAGGGGCACCACCGGGGAGCTGTTTTTT; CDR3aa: CASNFRVGRGTTGELFF
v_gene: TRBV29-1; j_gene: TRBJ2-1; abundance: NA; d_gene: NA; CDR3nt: TGCAGCGTTGAATTACCCTGGGTAGTTTACAATGAGCAGTTCTTC; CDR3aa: CSVELPWVVYNEQFF
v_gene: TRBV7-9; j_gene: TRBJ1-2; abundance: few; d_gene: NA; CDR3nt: TGTGCCAGCAGCTATGGACAGTACAACTATGGCTACACCTTC; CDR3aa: CASSYGQYNYGYTF
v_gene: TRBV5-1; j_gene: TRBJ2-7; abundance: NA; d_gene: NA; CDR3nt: TGCGCCAGCAGCTTGCCCAACCCTTACGAGCAGTACTTC; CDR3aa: CASSLPNPYEQYF
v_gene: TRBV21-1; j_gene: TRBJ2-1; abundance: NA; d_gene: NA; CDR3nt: TGTGCCAGCAGCAAAGCTAGGTCAGGACTAGAAAGTAGTGAGCAGTTCTTC; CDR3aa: CASSKARSGLESSEQFF
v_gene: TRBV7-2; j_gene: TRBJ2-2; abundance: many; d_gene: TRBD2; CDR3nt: TGTGCCAGCAGCTTAGAGGTAGCGGGAGTCGGGGAGCTGTTTTTT; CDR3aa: CASSLEVAGVGELFF
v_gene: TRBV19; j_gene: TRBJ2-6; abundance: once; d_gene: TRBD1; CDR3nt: TGTGCCAGCCAGACAGGGGGCGCATCTGGGGCCAACGTCCTGACTTTC; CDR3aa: CASQTGGASGANVLTF
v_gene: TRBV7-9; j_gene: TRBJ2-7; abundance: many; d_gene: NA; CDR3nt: TGTGCCAGCAGCGAAACCTACGAGCAGTACTTC; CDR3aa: CASSETYEQYF
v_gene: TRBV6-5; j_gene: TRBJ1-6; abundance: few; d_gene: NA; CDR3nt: TGTGCCAGCAGTTACCAAAGCACTACAGAAAGACTCCACTTT; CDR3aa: CASSYQSTTERLHF
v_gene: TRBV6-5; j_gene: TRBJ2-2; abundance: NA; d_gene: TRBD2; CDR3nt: TGTGCCAGCAGTTACTATGCTAGCGGGGGCACCGGGGAGCTGTTTTTT; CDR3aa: CASSYYASGGTGELFF
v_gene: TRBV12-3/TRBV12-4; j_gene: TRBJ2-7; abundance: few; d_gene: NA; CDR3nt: TGTGCCAGCAGCCGATTCTCCTACGAGCAGTACTTC; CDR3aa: CASSRFSYEQYF
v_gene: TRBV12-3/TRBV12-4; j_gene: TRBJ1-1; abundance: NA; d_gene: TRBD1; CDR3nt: TGTGCCAGCAGTCGCGACAGGGTCCGACCATGGGGCACTGAAGCTTTCTTT; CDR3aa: CASSRDRVRPWGTEAFF
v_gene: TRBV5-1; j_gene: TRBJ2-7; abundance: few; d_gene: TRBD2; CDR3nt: TGCGCCAGCAGCCCTAGCGGGAACTCCTACGAGCAGTACTTC; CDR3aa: CASSPSGNSYEQYF
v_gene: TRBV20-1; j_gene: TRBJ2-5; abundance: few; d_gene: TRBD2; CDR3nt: TGCAGTGCTAGATCGGGAGGAGAGACCCAGTACTTC; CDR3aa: CSARSGGETQYF
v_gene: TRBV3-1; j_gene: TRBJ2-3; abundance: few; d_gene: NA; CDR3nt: TGTGCCAGCAGCCGGGGCGGGACCACAGATACGCAGTATTTT; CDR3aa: CASSRGGTTDTQYF
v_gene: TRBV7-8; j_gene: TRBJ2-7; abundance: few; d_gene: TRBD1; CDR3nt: TGTGCCAGCAGCTTTACTCGGTTCAGGGGGCGCAGATACGAGCAGTACTTC; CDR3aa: CASSFTRFRGRRYEQYF
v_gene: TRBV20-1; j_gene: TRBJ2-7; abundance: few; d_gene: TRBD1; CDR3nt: TGCAGTGGTCGACTGTGCAGGGGGCCATTAACTTCCTCCTACGAGCAGTACTTC; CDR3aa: CSGRLCRGPLTSSYEQYF
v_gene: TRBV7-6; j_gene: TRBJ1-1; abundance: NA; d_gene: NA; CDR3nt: TGTGCCAGCAGCTTCTGGGGGCAGGCCAGTGGTTGGTTGGGCACTGAAGCTTTCTTT; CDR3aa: CASSFWGQASGWLGTEAFF
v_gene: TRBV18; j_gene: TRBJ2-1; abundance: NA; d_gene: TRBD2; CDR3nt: TGTGCCAGCTCGCGCGCCGGACTAGCGGAGGTCTCCTACAATGAGCAGTTCTTC; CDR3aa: CASSRAGLAEVSYNEQFF
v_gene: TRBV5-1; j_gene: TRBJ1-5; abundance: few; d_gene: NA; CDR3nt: TGCGCCAGCAGCTTGGACGGGACCTATCAGCCCCAGCATTTT; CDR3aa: CASSLDGTYQPQHF
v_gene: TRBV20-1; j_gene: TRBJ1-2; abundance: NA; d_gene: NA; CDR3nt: TGCAGTGCTGCCCCACTTCCGGGACGGAGGATAAACTATGGCTACACCTTC; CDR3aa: CSAAPLPGRRINYGYTF
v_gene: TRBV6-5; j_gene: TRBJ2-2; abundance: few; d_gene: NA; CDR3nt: TGTGCCAGCAGTTACGGGAAGGGGACCGGGGAGCTGTTTTTT; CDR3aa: CASSYGKGTGELFF
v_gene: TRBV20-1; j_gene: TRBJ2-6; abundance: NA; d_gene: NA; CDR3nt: TGCAGTGCTCCAAGCGGCCCCGGGACGGTTAGCTCTGGGGCCAACGTCCTGACTTTC; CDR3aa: CSAPSGPGTVSSGANVLTF
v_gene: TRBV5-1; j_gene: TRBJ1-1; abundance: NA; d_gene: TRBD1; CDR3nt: TGCGCCAGCAGCTATGACCCGACAGGGGAGAACACTGAAGCTTTCTTT; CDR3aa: CASSYDPTGENTEAFF
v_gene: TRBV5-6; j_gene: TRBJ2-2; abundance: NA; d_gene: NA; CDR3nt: TGTGCCAGCAGCTTGATCCGGAACACCGGGGAGCTGTTTTTT; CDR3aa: CASSLIRNTGELFF
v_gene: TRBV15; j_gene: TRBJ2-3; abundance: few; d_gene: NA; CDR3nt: TGTGCCACCAGCAGAGAATGGGGGTCCCACTTCACAGATACGCAGTATTTT; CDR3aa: CATSREWGSHFTDTQYF
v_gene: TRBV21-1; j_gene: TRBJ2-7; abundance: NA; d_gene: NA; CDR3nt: TGTGCCGGCAGCAAATCTAAGGAGCGGTTTTCCTACGAGCAGTACTTC; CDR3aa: CAGSKSKERFSYEQYF
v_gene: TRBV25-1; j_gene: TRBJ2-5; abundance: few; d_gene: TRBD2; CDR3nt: TGTGCCAGCAGTGCCTCCGGGGCTAGCGGTCGAAGGACCCAGTACTTC; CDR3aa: CASSASGASGRRTQYF